The rows below give T cell receptor beta chains drawn from one sample of a study of beta chain features in type 1 diabetes. Only in-frame clones appear in the TCRdb table, and some are missing; sequencing was by immunoSEQ multiplex PCR. Of more than 300,000 clones detected, over 10% appear once; the ten largest clones hold more than 0.015%. What was sequenced was naive CD4+ T cells from blood. These receptors originate from a man between 18 and 29 years old in good health. Both conserved end residues are part of each CDR3. The D gene is left open where the match is weak. The size entry is marked missing in some rows and otherwise reads once, few, many or a size class.

d_call: TRBD1
v_call: TRBV9
clone_size: few
j_call: TRBJ2-1
cdr3_nt: TGTGCCAGCAGCGCACGAGGGGACAGGTCCTACAATGAGCAGTTCTTC
cdr3_aa: CASSARGDRSYNEQFF

d_call: -
v_call: TRBV29-1
clone_size: few
j_call: TRBJ1-3
cdr3_nt: TGCAGCGTTAGTGAGTTCTCTGGAAACACCATATATTTT
cdr3_aa: CSVSEFSGNTIYF

d_call: TRBD1
v_call: TRBV7-2
clone_size: few
j_call: TRBJ1-2
cdr3_nt: TGTGCCAGCAGCTTAGCGGGACAGGGGGCGCCTGGCTACACCTTC
cdr3_aa: CASSLAGQGAPGYTF

d_call: TRBD2
v_call: TRBV9
clone_size: few
j_call: TRBJ2-1
cdr3_nt: TGTGCCAGCAGCCTCAACCAGCGGGAGTACAATGAGCAGTTCTTC
cdr3_aa: CASSLNQREYNEQFF

d_call: -
v_call: TRBV7-9
clone_size: few
j_call: TRBJ2-7
cdr3_nt: TGTGCCAGCAGCTTACCCGTTTTTCCCTACGAGCAGTACTTC
cdr3_aa: CASSLPVFPYEQYF

d_call: TRBD2
v_call: TRBV7-3
clone_size: few
j_call: TRBJ2-3
cdr3_nt: TGTGCCAGCAGCTCCACGACTAGCGGGGGGACAGATACGCAGTATTTT
cdr3_aa: CASSSTTSGGTDTQYF

d_call: -
v_call: TRBV30
clone_size: -
j_call: TRBJ1-6
cdr3_nt: TGTGCCCTTCAACCCGAGTATAATTCACCCCTCCACTTT
cdr3_aa: CALQPEYNSPLHF

d_call: -
v_call: TRBV6-5
clone_size: few
j_call: TRBJ2-1
cdr3_nt: TGTGCCAGCTATACCTACCCCTACAATGAGCAGTTCTTC
cdr3_aa: CASYTYPYNEQFF

d_call: -
v_call: TRBV7-8
clone_size: -
j_call: TRBJ1-2
cdr3_nt: TGTGCCAGCAGCTTAGCGGTACAGGCCAACTATGGCTACACCTTC
cdr3_aa: CASSLAVQANYGYTF

d_call: -
v_call: TRBV19
clone_size: -
j_call: TRBJ1-4
cdr3_nt: TGTGCCAGTAGTATTCAGGTTCGTGAAAAACTGTTTTTT
cdr3_aa: CASSIQVREKLFF

d_call: TRBD1
v_call: TRBV5-1
clone_size: few
j_call: TRBJ2-3
cdr3_nt: TGCGCCAGCAGCTCCCTCGGACAGGGCTCGTCAGATACGCAGTATTTT
cdr3_aa: CASSSLGQGSSDTQYF

d_call: -
v_call: TRBV6-5
clone_size: -
j_call: TRBJ2-7
cdr3_nt: TGTGCCAGCAGACAGTCCTCCTACGAGCAGTACTTC
cdr3_aa: CASRQSSYEQYF

d_call: -
v_call: TRBV28
clone_size: few
j_call: TRBJ1-6
cdr3_nt: TGTGCCAGTAAACAGGGTGGTAATTCACCCCTCCACTTT
cdr3_aa: CASKQGGNSPLHF

d_call: TRBD1
v_call: TRBV7-2
clone_size: few
j_call: TRBJ2-3
cdr3_nt: TGTGCCAGCAGCTATAGGGGGGCCGGGACAGGGGCTACAGATACGCAGTATTTT
cdr3_aa: CASSYRGAGTGATDTQYF

d_call: -
v_call: TRBV29-1
clone_size: many
j_call: TRBJ2-1
cdr3_nt: TGCAGCGTTGAATATTTCAGGGTCGAGCAGTTCTTC
cdr3_aa: CSVEYFRVEQFF

d_call: -
v_call: TRBV25-1
clone_size: few
j_call: TRBJ2-7
cdr3_nt: TGTGCCAGCAACCGGGACATGGACTACGAGCAGTACTTC
cdr3_aa: CASNRDMDYEQYF

d_call: -
v_call: TRBV5-1
clone_size: -
j_call: TRBJ2-3
cdr3_nt: TGCGCCAGCAGCCAGGAAACAGGGACAGATACGCAGTATTTT
cdr3_aa: CASSQETGTDTQYF

d_call: -
v_call: TRBV11-2
clone_size: -
j_call: TRBJ2-3
cdr3_nt: TGTGCCAGCAGCTTTCGGACTATGCGAGATACGCAGTATTTT
cdr3_aa: CASSFRTMRDTQYF

d_call: TRBD2
v_call: TRBV12-5
clone_size: few
j_call: TRBJ2-5
cdr3_nt: TGTGCTAGTGGTTTCGGGCTAGCGGGCCTCGAGACCCAGTACTTC
cdr3_aa: CASGFGLAGLETQYF

d_call: TRBD2
v_call: TRBV19
clone_size: few
j_call: TRBJ2-3
cdr3_nt: TGTGCCAGTAGACTAAGCGGGGGAGGGGATACGCAGTATTTT
cdr3_aa: CASRLSGGGDTQYF

d_call: -
v_call: TRBV30
clone_size: -
j_call: TRBJ2-7
cdr3_nt: TGTGCCTGGAGCGTAGGGTTAAAACAGGGAAGCGAGCAGTACTTC
cdr3_aa: CAWSVGLKQGSEQYF

d_call: TRBD2
v_call: TRBV9
clone_size: -
j_call: TRBJ2-1
cdr3_nt: TGTGCCAGCAGCGTAGGGACTAGCTCCTACAATGAGCAGTTCTTC
cdr3_aa: CASSVGTSSYNEQFF

d_call: TRBD2
v_call: TRBV7-3
clone_size: few
j_call: TRBJ2-1
cdr3_nt: TGTGCCAGCAGCCATGGCAGCGGGAGTAGGTATGAGCAGTTCTTC
cdr3_aa: CASSHGSGSRYEQFF

d_call: -
v_call: TRBV18
clone_size: -
j_call: TRBJ1-5
cdr3_nt: TGTGCCAGCTCACCTGGCAGGGTGAGGAGTCAGCCCCAGCATTTT
cdr3_aa: CASSPGRVRSQPQHF

d_call: -
v_call: TRBV7-2
clone_size: -
j_call: TRBJ1-3
cdr3_nt: TGTGCCAGCAGCCCCCGGACAGAGTTGAACACCATATATTTT
cdr3_aa: CASSPRTELNTIYF

d_call: TRBD1
v_call: TRBV30
clone_size: few
j_call: TRBJ1-1
cdr3_nt: TGTGCCTGGACTCGACAGGGCCTTGAAGCTTTCTTT
cdr3_aa: CAWTRQGLEAFF

d_call: TRBD2
v_call: TRBV11-1
clone_size: -
j_call: TRBJ2-1
cdr3_nt: TGTGCCAGCAGTCTAGCGGGGGGGCCGTACAATGAGCAGTTCTTC
cdr3_aa: CASSLAGGPYNEQFF

d_call: -
v_call: TRBV5-4
clone_size: -
j_call: TRBJ1-1
cdr3_nt: TGTGCCAGCAGCTTGATACTTGAAGCTTTCTTT
cdr3_aa: CASSLILEAFF

d_call: TRBD2
v_call: TRBV7-2
clone_size: -
j_call: TRBJ2-1
cdr3_nt: TGTGCCAGCAGCTTAAGCGGGGGGCCTTACAATGAGCAGTTCTTC
cdr3_aa: CASSLSGGPYNEQFF

d_call: -
v_call: TRBV5-1
clone_size: few
j_call: TRBJ2-7
cdr3_nt: TGCGCCAGCAGCTTAATAACAACCCCCCCGATTGGAGAGGCCTACGAGCAGTACTTC
cdr3_aa: CASSLITTPPIGEAYEQYF

d_call: -
v_call: TRBV7-2
clone_size: few
j_call: TRBJ1-2
cdr3_nt: TGTGCCAGCAGCGCCCTAACAGGGCTCTATGGCTACACCTTC
cdr3_aa: CASSALTGLYGYTF

d_call: TRBD1
v_call: TRBV28
clone_size: -
j_call: TRBJ1-2
cdr3_nt: TGTGCCAGCAGCCTACGACAGGGGGTGTTTTCGGGGGGCTACACCTTC
cdr3_aa: CASSLRQGVFSGGYTF

d_call: TRBD2
v_call: TRBV19
clone_size: -
j_call: TRBJ2-7
cdr3_nt: TGTGCCAGTAGCCCATTGGGGACTAGCGGGAACGAGCAGTACTTC
cdr3_aa: CASSPLGTSGNEQYF

d_call: TRBD1
v_call: TRBV7-3
clone_size: -
j_call: TRBJ1-2
cdr3_nt: TGTGCCAGCAGCGCCGGACAGGGGAGAAACTATGGCTACACCTTC
cdr3_aa: CASSAGQGRNYGYTF

d_call: -
v_call: TRBV30
clone_size: -
j_call: TRBJ1-5
cdr3_nt: TGTGCCTGGAGTCTCAGAAGTCAGCCCCAGCATTTT
cdr3_aa: CAWSLRSQPQHF